Listed below are T cell receptor beta chains from one sample, sequenced in a study of T cell repertoires in cytomegalovirus infection. TCRdb called the reads again in MiXCR, with one record for every CDR3 protein. The data hold approximately 1,000,000 distinct CDR3 sequences, with 31% observed a single time. Their target antigens are unknown. This specimen was cultured CD8+ T cells from PBMCs, taken from culture after CMV antigen stimulation. These receptors all stem from a human donor in good health (CMV status not recorded). Some clones in this sample may be carry-over from other donors' samples. Both conserved end residues are part of each CDR3. A D gene is named only where the DNA matches it firmly. Not all rows give a size; the values are once, few, many and, for expanded clones, a class.

size	D	V	J	DNA	CDR3
-	-	TRBV6-5	TRBJ1-1	TGTGCCAGCAGTCCAGGAGGTACCGGTGTTTTTGAAGCTTTCTTT	CASSPGGTGVFEAFF
few	-	TRBV7-6	TRBJ1-3	TGTGCCAGCAGCTTAGCGGTGGGTTACTCTGGAAACACCATATATTTT	CASSLAVGYSGNTIYF
many	-	TRBV27	TRBJ2-2	TGTGCCAGCAGCTTACTCGGGGGTAACACCGGGGAGCTGTTTTTT	CASSLLGGNTGELFF
few	-	TRBV6-5	TRBJ1-2	TGTGCCAGCAGTTACGCGCAAAACTATGGCTACACCTTC	CASSYAQNYGYTF
few	-	TRBV12-3/TRBV12-4	TRBJ1-2	TGTGCCAGCAGTTTAACGCAGGGACATGGCTACACCTTC	CASSLTQGHGYTF
few	TRBD1	TRBV4-3	TRBJ1-1	TGCGCCAGCAGCCCGGACAGGGGGAAGACTGAAGCTTTCTTT	CASSPDRGKTEAFF
many	-	TRBV7-6	TRBJ2-7	TGTGCCAGCAGCTTAGCGCTGGACGGGACCTACGAGCAGTACTTC	CASSLALDGTYEQYF
-	-	TRBV2	TRBJ1-1	TGTGCCAGCCCAATTGGCACTGAAGCTTTCTTT	CASPIGTEAFF
many	-	TRBV7-9	TRBJ1-2	TGTGCCAGCAGCTTAGAGGGGGGGGCGCGAGGCTACACCTTC	CASSLEGGARGYTF
many	-	TRBV5-1	TRBJ1-1	TGCGCCAGCAGGATCCATAGGGGTATTAGAGACACTGAAGCTTTCTTT	CASRIHRGIRDTEAFF
few	TRBD2	TRBV29-1	TRBJ2-3	TGCAGCGTTGAAGGGGGGGGAGTTTCCACAGATACGCAGTATTTT	CSVEGGGVSTDTQYF
few	TRBD2	TRBV4-2	TRBJ2-1	TGTGCCAGCAGCCAAGATTATTGGCTAGCGGGGGTTAACCCCTACAATGAGCAGTTCTTC	CASSQDYWLAGVNPYNEQFF
few	-	TRBV7-6	TRBJ1-2	TGTGCCAGCAGCTTAGCTCTGACACCGACAGGAGACTATGGCTACACCTTC	CASSLALTPTGDYGYTF
few	-	TRBV19	TRBJ1-2	TGTGCCAGTAGTATTGGCAGGGGCCGGCTCTACACCTTC	CASSIGRGRLYTF
many	-	TRBV7-6	TRBJ1-1	TGTGCCAGCAGCCCGACGGGGGGAAAGGACACTGAAGCTTTCTTT	CASSPTGGKDTEAFF
-	-	TRBV24-1	TRBJ2-2	TGTGCCACCAGTGATCGGGGCTTCAGGGACACCGGGGAGCTGTTTTTT	CATSDRGFRDTGELFF
-	TRBD1	TRBV7-6	TRBJ2-5	TGTACCAGCAGCGACAGGGGTTTTCGGGAGACCCAGTACTTC	CTSSDRGFRETQYF
-	-	TRBV6-2/TRBV6-3	TRBJ2-1	TGTGCCAGCAGTTTCCATATACACGACTCGAGCTCCTACAATGAGCAGTTCTTC	CASSFHIHDSSSYNEQFF